This section outlines one T cell receptor (beta chain) sequence together with its context. Only in-frame clones appear in the TCRdb table, and some are missing; sequencing was by immunoSEQ multiplex PCR. Here the sample spans about 27,000 clones, under 80% being singletons. The data derive from a study of OX40 agonist ivuxolimab in advanced cancers. Study overall: Ivuxolimab, which patients received intravenously every 2 weeks, was dosed at 0.01 to 10 mg/kg.

Unmatched junction bases numbered 7, after V lost 6 bases and J lost 0 bases. Germline CDR1 is MNHEY and CDR2 is SVGAGI. This CDR3 region has 15 residues. The material sequenced was CD4+ or CD8+ T cells sorted from blood, taken in a trial of the OX40 agonist ivuxolimab. This receptor was taken from an adult with an advanced solid tumor such as melanoma, head and neck, liver or kidney cancer. This chain uses TRBV6-5 with TRBJ2-7, with TRBD1 matching over 8 bases. CDR3 DNA: TGTGCCAGCAGCGGACAGGGTTATAGCTCCTACGAGCAGTACTTC. Its translation is CASSGQGYSSYEQYF.